Each of the 8 T cell receptor beta chains below was sequenced from the same sample in a study of low-dose radiotherapy and immunotherapy resistance in tumors. TRAV- and TRBV-specific primers were used for first-strand cDNA, which covered alpha and beta chains. With a constant-region primer and a V-primer adapter, TCRs were subjected to about 20 PCR cycles of amplification. TCRdb independently ran MiXCR on the reads; one entry per CDR3 protein. The repertoire holds over 15,000 distinct CDR3 sequences, with 74% as singletons. Receptor source: a human donor with advanced metastatic prostate, ovarian, gallbladder or colorectal cancer (not recorded which). This table probably holds off-target reads from a library built for another chain.

V is TRBV28 and J is TRBJ2-5; perhaps D is TRBD1 or TRBD2 (5 bases each). V was trimmed by 5 bases and J by 8 bases, leaving 18 bases between them. There are 14 residues in the CDR3. Germline V CDR1 and CDR2: MDHEN, SYDVKM. The CDR3 protein is CASSPPGTPVTQYF. DNA of the CDR3: TGTGCCAGCAGTCCGCCCGGGACCCCCGTCACCCAGTACTTC.

CDR3 loop: CASTPYILSTDTQYF. The CDR3 bases are TGTGCCAGCACCCCATATATCCTCAGCACAGATACGCAGTATTTT. This chain joins TRBV7-2 and TRBJ2-3; D remains ambiguous. The length of the CDR3 is 15 residues. Per germline, CDR1 SGHTA and CDR2 FQGNSA. With 7 bases removed from V and 0 bases from J, the gap between germline ends came to 14 bases.

The V gene is TRBV14, the J gene TRBJ1-1; no firm D call. Germline-derived CDR1 and CDR2 are SGHDN and FVKESK. Trimming left V 5 bases short and J 5 bases short, with 18 bases between. This CDR3 contains 15 residues. The CDR3 nucleotides are TGTGCCAGCAGCATCTACCCCTGGAGATGGACTGAAGCTTTCTTT. Amino acid sequence: CASSIYPWRWTEAFF. Drawing the rest from reference TRBV14 and TRBJ1-1, the complete variable domain is EAGVTQFPSHSVIEKGQTVTLRCDPISGHDNLYWYRRVMGKEIKFLLHFVKESKQDESGMPNNRFLAERTGGTYSTLKVQPAELEDSGVYFCASSIYPWRWTEAFFGQGTRLTVV.

The chain joins TRBV5-4 to TRBJ2-3; D is perhaps TRBD1 (6 bases). This CDR3 spans 15 amino acids. Trimming removed 4 bases at V and 6 bases at J, with 18 bases between. Germline lookup yields CDR1 SGHNT and CDR2 YYREEE (reference sequence). CDR3 bases: TGTGCCAGCAGCCCAAGGGGGACGGCCCCTGATACGCAGTATTTT. It yields the protein CASSPRGTAPDTQYF.

This clonotype was observed a few times. V usage is TRBV6-1 and J usage is TRBJ1-2; the match to TRBD1 covers 10 bases. The CDR3 runs to 15 residues. Losses at the gene ends were 6 bases for V and 2 bases for J; bases not matched to a gene: 6. Germline V gene sequence: CDR1 MNHNS, CDR2 SASEGT. The CDR3 DNA is TGTGCCAGCAGGGCTCCGGGACAGGGGAACTATGGCTACACCTTC. Its translation is CASRAPGQGNYGYTF.

The chain has TRBV1 and TRBJ2-1; the table's TRBD1 call for D was not verified on the DNA. TRBV1 is a pseudogene locus. The CDR3 totals 15 residues. The CDR3 loop reads CASSRDRGQYNEQFF. The CDR3 DNA follows: TGCGCCAGCAGCCGCGACAGGGGCCAATACAATGAGCAGTTCTTC.

This clonotype came up a few times. V and J are TRBV12-3 or TRBV12-4 and TRBJ2-6, with TRBD1 matching 7 bases. The CDR3 sequence is 18 residues long. The V segment lost 4 bases and the J segment 0 bases; nucleotides outside the gene matches: 9. This CDR3 is CASSSKRQGLSGANVLTF. The DNA for the CDR3 is TGTGCCAGCAGTTCAAAAAGACAGGGCCTCTCTGGGGCCAACGTCCTGACTTTC.

This sequence joins TRBV25-1 and TRBJ2-1, with D perhaps matching TRBD1 (5 bases). There are 13 residues in the CDR3. From germline, CDR1 is MGHDK and CDR2 SYGVNS. The ends were cut back, 6 bases at V and 7 bases at J, with 13 bases in the middle. The CDR3 DNA reads TGTGCCAGCAGAGGGGCCGGGCGGAATGAGCAGTTCTTC. It translates to CASRGAGRNEQFF.